A selection of T cell receptor beta chains follows, all from one sample in a study of blood T cells in healthy people across ages. TCRdb recomputed calls from the 5' RACE reads with MiXCR, one row per CDR3 protein. The data hold about 940,000 distinct CDR3 sequences, with 40% to 60% observed a single time. Sequences were obtained from blood. The receptors here all came from a man aged 25-45 years in good health. Each CDR3 is given with its conserved first and last residue. Fields, in order: clone size, D gene, V gene, J gene, CDR3 protein, CDR3 DNA. The D gene is left open where the match is weak. The size field is filled for only some rows; it gives once, few, many or a size class.

clone_size: -; d_call: TRBD2; v_call: TRBV20-1; j_call: TRBJ2-1; cdr3_aa: CSAAGRGSYNEQFF; cdr3_nt: TGCAGTGCGGCCGGGAGGGGCTCCTACAATGAGCAGTTCTTC
clone_size: -; d_call: TRBD1; v_call: TRBV6-2/TRBV6-3; j_call: TRBJ2-3; cdr3_aa: CASSYSRDRESTDTQYF; cdr3_nt: TGTGCCAGCAGTTACTCAAGGGACAGGGAGAGCACAGATACGCAGTATTTT
clone_size: -; d_call: -; v_call: TRBV20-1; j_call: TRBJ2-7; cdr3_aa: CSARDPRTSRDNEQYF; cdr3_nt: TGCAGTGCTAGAGATCCCCGGACTTCCAGAGACAATGAGCAGTACTTC
clone_size: -; d_call: -; v_call: TRBV27; j_call: TRBJ1-5; cdr3_aa: CASTKTPRSSNQPQHF; cdr3_nt: TGTGCCAGCACAAAAACCCCCCGCAGTAGCAATCAGCCCCAGCATTTT
clone_size: -; d_call: TRBD1; v_call: TRBV12-3/TRBV12-4; j_call: TRBJ1-4; cdr3_aa: CASSPRQGPNEKLFF; cdr3_nt: TGTGCCAGCAGCCCTCGACAGGGGCCTAATGAAAAACTGTTTTTT
clone_size: -; d_call: TRBD1; v_call: TRBV5-6; j_call: TRBJ2-5; cdr3_aa: CASRYTGTGEETQYF; cdr3_nt: TGTGCCAGCAGATACACCGGGACAGGGGAGGAGACCCAGTACTTC
clone_size: -; d_call: TRBD1; v_call: TRBV6-4; j_call: TRBJ1-2; cdr3_aa: CAALGQGDAADGYTF; cdr3_nt: TGTGCCGCCCTAGGACAGGGGGACGCAGCAGATGGCTACACCTTC
clone_size: -; d_call: -; v_call: TRBV5-1; j_call: TRBJ1-1; cdr3_aa: CASSHLLGGTEAFF; cdr3_nt: TGCGCCAGCAGTCACCTCTTGGGGGGCACTGAAGCTTTCTTT
clone_size: -; d_call: -; v_call: TRBV20-1; j_call: TRBJ2-1; cdr3_aa: CSAPTGRGFYNEQFF; cdr3_nt: TGCAGTGCCCCAACGGGCAGGGGATTCTACAATGAGCAGTTCTTC
clone_size: once; d_call: TRBD2; v_call: TRBV7-9; j_call: TRBJ2-5; cdr3_aa: CASTQGLAGAKGETQYF; cdr3_nt: TGTGCCAGCACCCAAGGACTAGCGGGGGCCAAGGGAGAGACCCAGTACTTC
clone_size: -; d_call: TRBD1; v_call: TRBV6-2/TRBV6-3; j_call: TRBJ1-5; cdr3_aa: CASSESGQASNQPQHF; cdr3_nt: TGTGCCAGCAGCGAATCGGGACAGGCGAGCAATCAGCCCCAGCATTTT
clone_size: -; d_call: -; v_call: TRBV24-1; j_call: TRBJ1-1; cdr3_aa: CATSLALNTEAFF; cdr3_nt: TGTGCCACCTCCCTGGCTTTGAACACTGAAGCTTTCTTC
clone_size: once; d_call: -; v_call: TRBV6-5; j_call: TRBJ1-2; cdr3_aa: CASSYGLSYGYTF; cdr3_nt: TGTGCCAGCAGTTACGGTCTTTCCTATGGCTACACCTTC
clone_size: -; d_call: TRBD2; v_call: TRBV2; j_call: TRBJ2-5; cdr3_aa: CASSPSRLAGEETQYF; cdr3_nt: TGTGCCAGCAGCCCCTCCCGACTAGCGGGGGAAGAGACCCAGTACTTC
clone_size: -; d_call: TRBD2; v_call: TRBV5-1; j_call: TRBJ2-5; cdr3_aa: CASSLEGRGETQYF; cdr3_nt: TGCGCCAGCAGCTTGGAGGGGAGGGGAGAGACCCAGTACTTC
clone_size: -; d_call: -; v_call: TRBV20-1; j_call: TRBJ1-1; cdr3_aa: CSARVTRQENTEAFF; cdr3_nt: TGCAGTGCTAGAGTGACGAGGCAGGAGAACACTGAAGCTTTCTTT
clone_size: few; d_call: -; v_call: TRBV20-1; j_call: TRBJ2-3; cdr3_aa: CSAGTRDMYF; cdr3_nt: TGCAGTGCTGGAACTCGGGACATGTATTTT
clone_size: -; d_call: -; v_call: TRBV6-2/TRBV6-3; j_call: TRBJ2-5; cdr3_aa: CASSPVLIQETQYF; cdr3_nt: TGTGCCAGCAGCCCTGTACTGATCCAAGAGACCCAGTACTTC
clone_size: -; d_call: TRBD1; v_call: TRBV2; j_call: TRBJ1-4; cdr3_aa: CASRSGTGAEKLFF; cdr3_nt: TGTGCCAGCAGGTCCGGGACAGGGGCTGAAAAACTGTTTTTT
clone_size: many; d_call: -; v_call: TRBV6-5; j_call: TRBJ1-1; cdr3_aa: CASSSQPGINTEAFF; cdr3_nt: TGTGCCAGCAGTTCCCAACCAGGGATTAACACTGAAGCTTTCTTT
clone_size: -; d_call: -; v_call: TRBV7-2; j_call: TRBJ1-2; cdr3_aa: CASSQGAGYSNYGYTF; cdr3_nt: TGTGCCAGCAGTCAAGGGGCGGGGTACTCGAACTATGGCTACACCTTC
clone_size: -; d_call: -; v_call: TRBV4-3; j_call: TRBJ1-5; cdr3_aa: CASSQDRGAGDQPQHF; cdr3_nt: TGCGCCAGCAGCCAAGATAGGGGGGCAGGGGACCAGCCCCAGCATTTT
clone_size: few; d_call: -; v_call: TRBV6-2/TRBV6-3; j_call: TRBJ2-5; cdr3_aa: CASTPKEAQETQYF; cdr3_nt: TGTGCCAGCACCCCGAAGGAGGCCCAAGAGACCCAGTACTTC
clone_size: once; d_call: -; v_call: TRBV27; j_call: TRBJ2-7; cdr3_aa: CASSTGRINEQYF; cdr3_nt: TGTGCCAGCAGCACCGGTAGGATCAATGAGCAGTACTTC
clone_size: few; d_call: -; v_call: TRBV6-2/TRBV6-3; j_call: TRBJ2-7; cdr3_aa: CASSQTLGSYEQYF; cdr3_nt: TGTGCCAGCAGTCAGACCCTAGGATCCTACGAGCAGTACTTC
clone_size: few; d_call: TRBD1; v_call: TRBV2; j_call: TRBJ1-1; cdr3_aa: CASRGTANTEAFF; cdr3_nt: TGTGCCAGCAGGGGGACAGCGAACACTGAAGCTTTCTTT
clone_size: once; d_call: TRBD2; v_call: TRBV4-2; j_call: TRBJ2-1; cdr3_aa: CASSQEAGGLHEQFF; cdr3_nt: TGTGCCAGCAGCCAAGAGGCGGGGGGCCTCCATGAGCAGTTCTTC
clone_size: -; d_call: -; v_call: TRBV30; j_call: TRBJ1-1; cdr3_aa: CARSPATVKAFF; cdr3_nt: TGTGCCCGGAGCCCAGCGACAGTTAAAGCTTTCTTT
clone_size: -; d_call: TRBD1; v_call: TRBV4-2; j_call: TRBJ2-7; cdr3_aa: CASSQVIGTGTYEQYF; cdr3_nt: TGTGCCAGCAGCCAAGTAATCGGGACAGGTACCTACGAGCAGTACTTC
clone_size: -; d_call: TRBD2; v_call: TRBV28; j_call: TRBJ2-3; cdr3_aa: CASRGTSGGTDTQYF; cdr3_nt: TGTGCCAGCAGAGGGACTAGCGGGGGGACCGATACGCAGTATTTT
clone_size: -; d_call: -; v_call: TRBV12-3/TRBV12-4; j_call: TRBJ2-3; cdr3_aa: CASSLGGALHTQYF; cdr3_nt: TGTGCCAGCAGTTTGGGCGGCGCTCTCCATACGCAGTATTTT
clone_size: few; d_call: -; v_call: TRBV3-1; j_call: TRBJ2-5; cdr3_aa: CASSQFGGPRETQYF; cdr3_nt: TGTGCCAGCAGCCAGTTTGGGGGGCCGCGAGAGACCCAGTACTTC
clone_size: -; d_call: TRBD1; v_call: TRBV5-6; j_call: TRBJ2-7; cdr3_aa: CASSSWDRIQPYEQYF; cdr3_nt: TGTGCCAGCAGCTCCTGGGACAGGATACAGCCCTACGAGCAGTACTTC
clone_size: -; d_call: -; v_call: TRBV29-1; j_call: TRBJ2-3; cdr3_aa: CSVEGGPPTDTQYF; cdr3_nt: TGCAGCGTTGAGGGGGGGCCCCCCACAGATACGCAGTATTTT
clone_size: -; d_call: -; v_call: TRBV11-2; j_call: TRBJ1-4; cdr3_aa: CASSFSDGQKLFF; cdr3_nt: TGTGCCAGCAGCTTCTCCGATGGTCAAAAACTGTTTTTT
clone_size: few; d_call: -; v_call: TRBV27; j_call: TRBJ2-7; cdr3_aa: CASSVFSRGEQYF; cdr3_nt: TGTGCCAGCAGTGTATTTAGTCGAGGGGAGCAGTACTTC
clone_size: -; d_call: -; v_call: TRBV24-1; j_call: TRBJ2-1; cdr3_aa: CATSDPTQEQFF; cdr3_nt: TGTGCCACCAGTGACCCAACGCAGGAGCAGTTCTTC
clone_size: few; d_call: TRBD2; v_call: TRBV20-1; j_call: TRBJ2-5; cdr3_aa: CSARRTSGAQETQYF; cdr3_nt: TGCAGTGCTAGAAGGACTAGCGGGGCCCAAGAGACCCAGTACTTC
clone_size: few; d_call: -; v_call: TRBV10-3; j_call: TRBJ2-3; cdr3_aa: CAISDAPASTDTQYF; cdr3_nt: TGTGCCATCAGTGACGCGCCAGCTAGCACAGATACGCAGTATTTT
clone_size: -; d_call: -; v_call: TRBV5-1; j_call: TRBJ1-5; cdr3_aa: CASSLDRENQPQHF; cdr3_nt: TGCGCCAGCAGCTTGGACAGGGAAAATCAGCCCCAGCATTTT
clone_size: few; d_call: -; v_call: TRBV20-1; j_call: TRBJ1-1; cdr3_aa: CSANIGGPKTEAFF; cdr3_nt: TGCAGTGCTAATATAGGGGGGCCGAAGACTGAAGCTTTCTTT
clone_size: -; d_call: -; v_call: TRBV5-1; j_call: TRBJ1-2; cdr3_aa: CASSLAEGDYGYTF; cdr3_nt: TGCGCCAGCAGCTTGGCGGAGGGGGACTATGGCTACACCTTC
clone_size: -; d_call: TRBD2; v_call: TRBV12-3/TRBV12-4; j_call: TRBJ2-3; cdr3_aa: CASSVPGLAGESPLDTQYF; cdr3_nt: TGTGCCAGCAGCGTACCGGGACTAGCGGGGGAGTCCCCTCTGGATACGCAGTATTTT
clone_size: few; d_call: TRBD1; v_call: TRBV9; j_call: TRBJ1-6; cdr3_aa: CASSEDREDSPLHF; cdr3_nt: TGTGCCAGCAGCGAAGACAGGGAGGACTCACCCCTCCACTTT
clone_size: few; d_call: -; v_call: TRBV11-2; j_call: TRBJ2-4; cdr3_aa: CASSLKLAKNIQYF; cdr3_nt: TGTGCCAGCAGTCTCAAACTAGCCAAAAACATTCAGTACTTC
clone_size: few; d_call: -; v_call: TRBV27; j_call: TRBJ2-7; cdr3_aa: CASRGYGSHEQYF; cdr3_nt: TGTGCCAGCAGAGGATACGGGTCCCACGAGCAGTACTTC
clone_size: few; d_call: -; v_call: TRBV29-1; j_call: TRBJ2-5; cdr3_aa: CSAGGGTETQYF; cdr3_nt: TGCAGCGCAGGGGGAGGGACGGAGACCCAGTACTTC